This T cell receptor (beta chain) was profiled in a study of blood T cell repertoires in COVID-19. The CDR3 extends over 16 amino acids. V gave up 0 bases and J gave up 8 bases; unmatched junction bases: 8. Germline V gene data show CDR1 as SGDLS and CDR2 as YYNGEE. Profiled with immunoSEQ multiplex PCR; TCRdb holds only in-frame clones, not every one. Of roughly 80,000 clones listed, approximately 88% are singletons. Material: peripheral blood. The chain carries TRBV9 and TRBJ1-4; 9 positions agree with TRBD1. This receptor was taken from a man in his forties or fifties with active COVID-19. CDR3 DNA sequence: TGTGCCAGCAGCGTAGCTTTAGGGACAGGGAACGAAAAACTGTTTTTT. It yields the protein CASSVALGTGNEKLFF.